This TCR beta chain is drawn from a study of identical twins. MiXCR, run by TCRdb on the 5' RACE reads, gives a single entry per CDR3 protein. The sample has approximately 150,000 distinct CDR3 sequences; approximately 3.5% are singletons. The CDR3 is 14 amino acids. The junction had 8 bases not matched to a gene; V was cut back by 11 bases and J by 1 base. CDR1 and CDR2 from the germline V gene are ENHRY and SYGVKD. In this sample, this clonotype turned up many times. V is TRBV10-3 and J is TRBJ2-4; 7 bases fit TRBD1. The clonotype was recovered from a young man in good health. The sample consisted of memory T cells sorted from blood. The CDR3 protein is CASGDSLAKNIQYF. DNA for the CDR3: TGTGCCTCCGGGGACAGCCTTGCCAAAAACATTCAGTACTTC.